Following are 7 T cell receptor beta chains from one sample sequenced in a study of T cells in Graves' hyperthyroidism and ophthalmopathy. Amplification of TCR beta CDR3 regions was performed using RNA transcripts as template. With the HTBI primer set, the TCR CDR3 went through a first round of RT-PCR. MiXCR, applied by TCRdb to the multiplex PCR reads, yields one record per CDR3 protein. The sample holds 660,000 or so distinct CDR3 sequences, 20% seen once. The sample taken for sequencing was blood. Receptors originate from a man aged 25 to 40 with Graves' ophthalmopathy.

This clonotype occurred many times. The CDR3 loop is CSARGTSGRSNEQFF. Here the CDR3 DNA reads TGCAGTGCTAGAGGCACTAGCGGGAGGTCTAATGAGCAGTTCTTC. The rearrangement joins TRBV20-1 to TRBJ2-1; TRBD2 agrees at 12 bases. The CDR3 is made up of 15 amino acids. CDR1 and CDR2 from the germline V gene are DFQATT and SNEGSKA (reference sequence). The trim removed 1 base at V and 7 bases at J, leaving 5 bases unmatched.

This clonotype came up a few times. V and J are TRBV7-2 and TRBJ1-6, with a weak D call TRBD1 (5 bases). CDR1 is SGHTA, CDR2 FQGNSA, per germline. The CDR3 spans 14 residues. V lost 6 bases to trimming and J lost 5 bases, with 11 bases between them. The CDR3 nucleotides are TGTGCCAGCAGATTGACAGCCAATAATTCACCCCTCCACTTT. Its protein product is CASRLTANNSPLHF.

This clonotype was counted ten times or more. CDR3 protein: CAWSVWGQGAETQYF. For the CDR3, the DNA is TGTGCCTGGAGTGTATGGGGTCAGGGTGCGGAGACCCAGTACTTC. The chain uses TRBV30 and TRBJ2-5, with D perhaps TRBD1 (5 bases). This CDR3 comprises 15 residues. Germline CDR1 and CDR2: GTSNPN and SVGIG (reference sequence). V was pared by 0 bases and J by 5 bases, with 16 bases between.

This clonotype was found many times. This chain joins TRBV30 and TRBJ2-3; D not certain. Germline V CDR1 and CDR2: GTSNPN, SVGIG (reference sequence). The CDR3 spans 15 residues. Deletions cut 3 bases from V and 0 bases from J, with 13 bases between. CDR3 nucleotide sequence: TGTGCCTGGAGCCTGCCAGCCCCTAGCACAGATACGCAGTATTTT. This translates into CAWSLPAPSTDTQYF.

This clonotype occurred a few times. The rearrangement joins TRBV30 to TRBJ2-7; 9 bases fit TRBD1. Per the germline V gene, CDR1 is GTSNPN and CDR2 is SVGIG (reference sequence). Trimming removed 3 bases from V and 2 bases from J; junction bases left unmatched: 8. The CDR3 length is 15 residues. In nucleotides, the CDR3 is TGTGCCTGGAGGGATCCGAGACAGGGGGCCTACGAGCAGTACTTC. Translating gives CAWRDPRQGAYEQYF.

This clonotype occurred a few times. The CDR3 nucleotides are TGTGCCAGCAGTTCTATAGCGGGAGGGCCAGGCTACACCTACAATGAGCAGTTCTTC. It translates to CASSSIAGGPGYTYNEQFF. The genes are TRBV27 and TRBJ2-1; 11 nucleotides agree with TRBD2. The V gene end was trimmed by 4 bases and the J gene end by 2 bases; junction bases not matched to a gene: 13. The CDR3 consists of 19 residues. Germline V gives CDR1 MNHEY, CDR2 SMNVEV (reference sequence).

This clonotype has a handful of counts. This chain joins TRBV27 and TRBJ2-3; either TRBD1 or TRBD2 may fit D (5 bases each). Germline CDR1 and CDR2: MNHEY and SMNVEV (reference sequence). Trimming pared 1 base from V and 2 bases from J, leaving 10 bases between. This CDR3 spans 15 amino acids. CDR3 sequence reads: CASSLWGPHTDTQYF. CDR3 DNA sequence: TGTGCCAGCAGTTTATGGGGACCCCACACAGATACGCAGTATTTT.